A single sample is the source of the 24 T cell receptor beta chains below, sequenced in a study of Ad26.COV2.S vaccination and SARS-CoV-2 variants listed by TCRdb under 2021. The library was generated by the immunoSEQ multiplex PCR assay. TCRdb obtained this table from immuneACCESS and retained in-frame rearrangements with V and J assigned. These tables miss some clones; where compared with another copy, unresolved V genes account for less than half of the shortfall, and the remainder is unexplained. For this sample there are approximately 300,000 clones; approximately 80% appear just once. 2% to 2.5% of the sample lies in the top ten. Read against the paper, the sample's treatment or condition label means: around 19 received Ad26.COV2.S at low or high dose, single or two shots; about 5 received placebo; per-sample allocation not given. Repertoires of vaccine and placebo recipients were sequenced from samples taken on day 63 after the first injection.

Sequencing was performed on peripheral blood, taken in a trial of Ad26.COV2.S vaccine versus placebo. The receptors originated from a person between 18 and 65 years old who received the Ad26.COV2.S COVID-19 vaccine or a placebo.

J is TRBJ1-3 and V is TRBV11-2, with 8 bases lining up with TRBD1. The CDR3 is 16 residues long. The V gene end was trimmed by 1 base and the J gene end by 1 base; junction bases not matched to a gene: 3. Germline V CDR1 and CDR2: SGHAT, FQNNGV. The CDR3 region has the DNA TGTGCCAGCAGCTTAGGGACAGGGAAATCTGGAAACACCATATATTTT. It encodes CASSLGTGKSGNTIYF.

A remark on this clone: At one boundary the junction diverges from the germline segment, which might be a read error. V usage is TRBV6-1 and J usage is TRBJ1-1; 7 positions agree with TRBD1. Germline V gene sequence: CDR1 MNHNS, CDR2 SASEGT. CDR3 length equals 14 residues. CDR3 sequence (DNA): TGTGCCAGCAGCGAAGCAGGGGGAATGGCTGAAGCTTTCTTT. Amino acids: CASSEAGGMAEAFF.

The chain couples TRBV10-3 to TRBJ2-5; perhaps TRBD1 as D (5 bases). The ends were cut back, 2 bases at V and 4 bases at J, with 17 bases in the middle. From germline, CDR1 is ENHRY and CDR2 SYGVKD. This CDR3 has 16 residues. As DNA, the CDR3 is TGTGCCATCAGTGAGGGGGCAGGGCCTGTTCCAGAGACCCAGTACTTC. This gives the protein CAISEGAGPVPETQYF.

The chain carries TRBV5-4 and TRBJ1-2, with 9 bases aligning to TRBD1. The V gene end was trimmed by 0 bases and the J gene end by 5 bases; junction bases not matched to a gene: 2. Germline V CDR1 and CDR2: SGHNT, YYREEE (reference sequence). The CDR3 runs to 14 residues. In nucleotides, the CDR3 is TGTGCCAGCAGCTTGGGGGACAGGGTATATGGCTACACCTTC. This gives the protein CASSLGDRVYGYTF.

The CDR3 DNA reads TGTGCCAGCAGCGTAAGGACAGTTAGCAATCAGCCCCAGCATTTT. It specifies CASSVRTVSNQPQHF. The rearrangement uses TRBV9 and TRBJ1-5, with D maybe TRBD1 (6 bases). The ends were cut back, 1 base at V and 0 bases at J, with 8 bases in the middle. The CDR3 consists of 15 residues. Germline assignment: CDR1 SGDLS and CDR2 YYNGEE.

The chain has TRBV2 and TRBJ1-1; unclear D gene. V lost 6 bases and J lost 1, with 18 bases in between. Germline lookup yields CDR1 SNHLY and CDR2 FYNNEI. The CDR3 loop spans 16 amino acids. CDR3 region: CASSYILGLTNTEAFF. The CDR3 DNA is TGTGCCAGCAGCTACATCCTTGGTTTGACGAACACTGAAGCTTTCTTT.

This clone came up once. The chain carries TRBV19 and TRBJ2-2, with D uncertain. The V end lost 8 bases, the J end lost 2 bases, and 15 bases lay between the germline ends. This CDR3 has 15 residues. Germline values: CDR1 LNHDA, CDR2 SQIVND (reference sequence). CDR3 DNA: TGTGCCAGTCAAGTTGGGGTAATAAACACCGGGGAGCTGTTTTTT. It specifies CASQVGVINTGELFF.

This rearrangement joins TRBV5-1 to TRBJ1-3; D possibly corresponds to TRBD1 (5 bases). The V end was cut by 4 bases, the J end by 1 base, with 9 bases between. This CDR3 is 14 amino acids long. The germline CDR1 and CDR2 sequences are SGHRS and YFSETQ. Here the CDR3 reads CASSPQGSGNTIYF. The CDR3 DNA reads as TGCGCCAGCAGCCCTCAGGGTTCTGGAAACACCATATATTTT. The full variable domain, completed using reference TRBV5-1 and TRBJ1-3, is KAGVTQTPRYLIKTRGQQVTLSCSPISGHRSVSWYQQTPGQGLQFLFEYFSETQRNKGNFPGRFSGRQFSNSRSEMNVSTLELGDSALYLCASSPQGSGNTIYFGEGSWLTVV.

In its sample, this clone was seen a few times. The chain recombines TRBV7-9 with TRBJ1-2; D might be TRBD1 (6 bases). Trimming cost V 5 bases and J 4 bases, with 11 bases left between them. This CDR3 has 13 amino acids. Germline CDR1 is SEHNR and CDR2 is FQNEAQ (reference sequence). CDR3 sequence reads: CASSRGQFYGYTF. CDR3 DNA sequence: TGTGCCAGCAGCCGAGGACAGTTCTATGGCTACACCTTC. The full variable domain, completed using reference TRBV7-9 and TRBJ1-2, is DTGVSQNPRHKITKRGQNVTFRCDPISEHNRLYWYRQTLGQGPEFLTYFQNEAQLEKSRLLSDRFSAERPKGSFSTLEIQRTEQGDSAMYLCASSRGQFYGYTFGSGTRLTVV.

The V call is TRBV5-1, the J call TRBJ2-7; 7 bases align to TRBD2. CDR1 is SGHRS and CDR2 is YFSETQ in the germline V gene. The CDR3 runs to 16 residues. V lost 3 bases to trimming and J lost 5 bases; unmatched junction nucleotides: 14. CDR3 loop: CASSSTRGGAGNEQYF. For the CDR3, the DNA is TGCGCCAGCAGCTCTACGCGGGGAGGGGCCGGCAACGAGCAGTACTTC.

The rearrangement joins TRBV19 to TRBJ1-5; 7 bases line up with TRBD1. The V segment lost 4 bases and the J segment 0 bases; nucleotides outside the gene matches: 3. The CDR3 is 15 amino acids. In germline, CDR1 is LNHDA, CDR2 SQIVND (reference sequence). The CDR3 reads CASSRGQYSNQPQHF. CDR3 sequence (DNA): TGTGCCAGTAGTAGGGGACAGTATAGCAATCAGCCCCAGCATTTT.

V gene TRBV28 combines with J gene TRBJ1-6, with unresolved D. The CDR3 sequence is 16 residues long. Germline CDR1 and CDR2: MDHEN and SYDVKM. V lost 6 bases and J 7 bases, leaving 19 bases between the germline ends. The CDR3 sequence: CASSLPSAKRNSPLHF. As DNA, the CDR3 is TGTGCCAGCAGCCTCCCCTCGGCGAAGAGAAATTCACCCCTCCACTTT.

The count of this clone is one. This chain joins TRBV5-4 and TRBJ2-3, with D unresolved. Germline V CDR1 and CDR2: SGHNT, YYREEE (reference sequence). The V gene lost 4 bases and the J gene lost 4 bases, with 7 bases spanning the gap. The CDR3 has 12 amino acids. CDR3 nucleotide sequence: TGTGCCAGCAGCGTCGACCCAGATACGCAGTATTTT. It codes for CASSVDPDTQYF. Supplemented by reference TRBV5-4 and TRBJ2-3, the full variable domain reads ETGVTQSPTHLIKTRGQQVTLRCSSQSGHNTVSWYQQALGQGPQFIFQYYREEENGRGNFPPRFSGLQFPNYSSELNVNALELDDSALYLCASSVDPDTQYFGPGTRLTVL.

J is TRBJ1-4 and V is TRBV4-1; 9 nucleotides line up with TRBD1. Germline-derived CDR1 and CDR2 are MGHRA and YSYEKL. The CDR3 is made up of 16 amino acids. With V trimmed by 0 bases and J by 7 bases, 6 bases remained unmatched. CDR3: CASSQEPQGASEKLFF. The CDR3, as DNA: TGCGCCAGCAGCCAAGAACCACAGGGGGCGAGTGAAAAACTGTTTTTT.

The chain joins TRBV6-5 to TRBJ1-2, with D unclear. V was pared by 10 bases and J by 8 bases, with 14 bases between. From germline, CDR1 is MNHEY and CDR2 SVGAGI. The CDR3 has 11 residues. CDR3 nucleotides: TGTGCCACCCGAGGCAGGCAAGGCTACACCTTC. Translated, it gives CATRGRQGYTF.

The DNA for the CDR3 is TGCGCCAGCAGCCAAGATGCCTCTCCCGGACTAGCGGGGGGGTACGGCGAGCAGTACTTC. It yields the protein CASSQDASPGLAGGYGEQYF. The chain joins TRBV4-1 to TRBJ2-7, with 15 bases fitting TRBD2. The germline gives CDR1 MGHRA, CDR2 YSYEKL. This CDR3 has 20 residues. J gave up 6 bases and V 0 bases, and 15 bases lay outside the gene matches.

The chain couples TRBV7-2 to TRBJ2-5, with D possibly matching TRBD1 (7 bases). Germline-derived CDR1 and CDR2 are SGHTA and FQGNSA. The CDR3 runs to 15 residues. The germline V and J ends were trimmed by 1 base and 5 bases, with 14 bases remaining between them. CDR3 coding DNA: TGTGCCAGCAGCTTAGAGGAGGGGGCGTGGGAGACCCAGTACTTC. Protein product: CASSLEEGAWETQYF.

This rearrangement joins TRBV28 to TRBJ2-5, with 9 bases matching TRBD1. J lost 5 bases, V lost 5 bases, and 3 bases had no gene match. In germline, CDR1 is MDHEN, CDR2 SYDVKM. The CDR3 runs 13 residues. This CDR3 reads CASSNRGLETQYF. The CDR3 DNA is TGTGCCAGCAGTAACAGGGGGCTGGAGACCCAGTACTTC.

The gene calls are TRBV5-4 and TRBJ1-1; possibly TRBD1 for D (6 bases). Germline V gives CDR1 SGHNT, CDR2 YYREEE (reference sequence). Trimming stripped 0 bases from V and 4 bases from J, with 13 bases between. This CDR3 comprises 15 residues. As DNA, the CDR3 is TGTGCCAGCAGCTTGGAGGGGGGCTGGTTCACTGAAGCTTTCTTT. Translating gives CASSLEGGWFTEAFF.

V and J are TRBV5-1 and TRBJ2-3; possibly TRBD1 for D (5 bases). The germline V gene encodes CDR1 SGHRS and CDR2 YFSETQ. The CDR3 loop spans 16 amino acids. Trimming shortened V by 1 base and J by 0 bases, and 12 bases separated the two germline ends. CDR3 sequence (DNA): TGCGCCAGCAGCTTGAGGTCGCAGGGTAGCACAGATACGCAGTATTTT. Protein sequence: CASSLRSQGSTDTQYF.

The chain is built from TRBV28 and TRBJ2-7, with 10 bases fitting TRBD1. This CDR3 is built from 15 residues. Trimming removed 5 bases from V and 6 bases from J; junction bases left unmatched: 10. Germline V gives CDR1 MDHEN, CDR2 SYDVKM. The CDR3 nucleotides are TGTGCCAGCAGTGGACAGGGGGGGCTTGGAGGCGAGCAGTACTTC. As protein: CASSGQGGLGGEQYF.

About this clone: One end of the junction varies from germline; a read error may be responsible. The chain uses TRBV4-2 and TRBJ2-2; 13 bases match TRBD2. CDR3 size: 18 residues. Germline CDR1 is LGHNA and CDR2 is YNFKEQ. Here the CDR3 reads CAGSPGTSGAKNTGELFF. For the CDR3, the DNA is TGTGCCGGCAGCCCGGGGACTAGCGGGGCCAAAAACACCGGGGAGCTGTTTTTT.

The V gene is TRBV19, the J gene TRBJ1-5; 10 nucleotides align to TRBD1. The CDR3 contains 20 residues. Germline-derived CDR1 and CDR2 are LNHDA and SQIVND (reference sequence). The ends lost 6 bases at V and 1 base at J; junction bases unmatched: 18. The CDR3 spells CASSPRRDRGRLRSNQPQHF. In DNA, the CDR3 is TGTGCCAGTAGCCCCCGCCGGGACAGGGGACGGCTAAGGAGCAATCAGCCCCAGCATTTT.

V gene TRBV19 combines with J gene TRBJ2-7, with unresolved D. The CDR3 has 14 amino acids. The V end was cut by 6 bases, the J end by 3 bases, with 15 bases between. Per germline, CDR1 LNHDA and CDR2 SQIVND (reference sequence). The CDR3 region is CASSRSPNGYEQYF. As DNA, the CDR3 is TGTGCCAGTAGCAGATCCCCAAACGGCTACGAGCAGTACTTC.